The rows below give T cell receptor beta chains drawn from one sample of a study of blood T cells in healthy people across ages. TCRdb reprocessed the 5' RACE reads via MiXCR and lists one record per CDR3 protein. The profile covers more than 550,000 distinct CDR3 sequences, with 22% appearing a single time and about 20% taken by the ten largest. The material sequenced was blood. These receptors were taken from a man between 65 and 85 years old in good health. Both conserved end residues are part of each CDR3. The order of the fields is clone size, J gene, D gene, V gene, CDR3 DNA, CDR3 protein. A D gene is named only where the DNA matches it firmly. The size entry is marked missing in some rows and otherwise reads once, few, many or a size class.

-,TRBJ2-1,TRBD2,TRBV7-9,TGTGCCAGCAGCTTAGGGGGGGGTCCGGATGAGCAGTTCTTC,CASSLGGGPDEQFF
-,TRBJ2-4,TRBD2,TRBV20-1,TGCAGTGCCAGCTCTGGCGGGGGGTTAGCCAAAAACATTCAGTACTTC,CSASSGGGLAKNIQYF
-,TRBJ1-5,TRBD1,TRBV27,TGTGCCAGCAGTTACACTCCAGCGGGACAGGGGGACCCACAACATCAGCCCCAGCATTTT,CASSYTPAGQGDPQHQPQHF
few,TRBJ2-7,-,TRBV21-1,TGTGCCAGCACCGATGGGAGCCGGGACAGGGGCCTTAGGCAGTACTTC,CASTDGSRDRGLRQYF
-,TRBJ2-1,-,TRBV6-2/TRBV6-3,TGTGCCAGCAGGGTCCGGCAGGATGAGCAGTTCTTC,CASRVRQDEQFF
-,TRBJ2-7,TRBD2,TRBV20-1,TGCAGTGCTAGAACGGGGGGGGTGTACGAGCAGTACTTC,CSARTGGVYEQYF
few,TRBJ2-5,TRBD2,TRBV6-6,TGTGCCAGCAGTTGGAGCGGGGAGATAAAAGAGACCCAGTACTTC,CASSWSGEIKETQYF
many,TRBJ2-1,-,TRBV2,TGTGCCAGCAGTGAAGCTAAGACTGGGACCCAGTTCTTC,CASSEAKTGTQFF
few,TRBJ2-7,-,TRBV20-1,TGCAGTGCTTACGGGGATTACGAGCAGTACTTC,CSAYGDYEQYF
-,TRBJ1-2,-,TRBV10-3,TGTGCCATCAGTGATTGGGGAGTGAACTATGGCTACACCTTC,CAISDWGVNYGYTF
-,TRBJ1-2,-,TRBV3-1,TGTGCCAGCAGCCAACTTTACAACTATGGCTACACCTTC,CASSQLYNYGYTF
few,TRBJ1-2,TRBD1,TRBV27,TGTGCCAGCAGCTCGGATCCGGGACAGGGGGTGGGTGAATATGGCTACACCTTC,CASSSDPGQGVGEYGYTF
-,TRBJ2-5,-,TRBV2,TGTGCCAGCATTGTACATCTCCAAGAGACCCAGTACTTC,CASIVHLQETQYF
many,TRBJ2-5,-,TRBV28,TGTGCCAGCAGTTTACTGGGGGCAGGAGAGACCCAGTACTTC,CASSLLGAGETQYF
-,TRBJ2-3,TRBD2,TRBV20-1,TGCAGTGCTGTCCCACTAGCGGGAGGGTCAGGGGTCACAGATACGCAGTATTTT,CSAVPLAGGSGVTDTQYF
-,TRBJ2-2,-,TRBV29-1,TGCAGCGTTGACCGGGGAAGCACCGGGGAGCTGTTTTTT,CSVDRGSTGELFF
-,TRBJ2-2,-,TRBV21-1,TGTGCCAGCAGCAAAGAGGCGCGGACCAACACCGGGGAGCTGTTTTTT,CASSKEARTNTGELFF
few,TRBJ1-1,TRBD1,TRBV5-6,TGTGCCAGCAGCTTGGTGCGGGGACAGGGCACTGAAGCTTTCTTT,CASSLVRGQGTEAFF
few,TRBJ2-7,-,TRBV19,TGTGCCAGTAGGGGACAACGCCAGCAGTACTTC,CASRGQRQQYF
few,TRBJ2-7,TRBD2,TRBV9,TGTGCCAGCGCCCCTCTAGCGGGGGTCGAGCAGTACTTC,CASAPLAGVEQYF
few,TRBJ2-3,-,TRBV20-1,TGCAGTGCTAGAGTTCGGACTATCTCATGGGATACGCAGTATTTT,CSARVRTISWDTQYF
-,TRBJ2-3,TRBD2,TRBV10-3,TGTGCCATCAGTAAACTGACTAGCGGGAGTGGGGCAGATACGCAGTATTTT,CAISKLTSGSGADTQYF
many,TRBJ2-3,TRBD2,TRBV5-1,TGCGCCAGCAGCCTTGGGACTAGCGGGAATGCAGATACGCAGTATTTT,CASSLGTSGNADTQYF
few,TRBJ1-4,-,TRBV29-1,TGCAGCGTTTCCAGCGGTCCTAATGAAAAACTGTTTTTT,CSVSSGPNEKLFF
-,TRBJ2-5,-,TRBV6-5,TGTGCCAGCAGTCCTGGGGCGGTGGAGACCCAGTACTTC,CASSPGAVETQYF
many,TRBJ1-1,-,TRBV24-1,TGTGCCACCAGCGGCGGGGGGGTTCGAGGCACTGAAGCTTTCTTT,CATSGGGVRGTEAFF
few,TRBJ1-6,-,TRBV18,TGTGCCAGCTCACCGGAGCTTGGAAGGAATAATTCACCCCTCCACTTT,CASSPELGRNNSPLHF
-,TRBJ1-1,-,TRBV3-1,TGTGCCAGCAGCCAAGATCCGGGGGCTAGGACTGAAGCTTTCTTT,CASSQDPGARTEAFF
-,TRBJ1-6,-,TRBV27,TGTGCCAGCAGTTTAGATTGGACTGATAATTCACCCCTCCACTTT,CASSLDWTDNSPLHF
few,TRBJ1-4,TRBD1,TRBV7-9,TGTGCCAGCAGCCAACCCACCGGACAGGCAACTAATGAAAAACTGTTTTTT,CASSQPTGQATNEKLFF
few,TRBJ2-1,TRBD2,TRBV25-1,TGTGCCAGCCGATCGGGACTAGCGGACAATGAGCAGTTCTTC,CASRSGLADNEQFF
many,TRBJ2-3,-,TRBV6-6,TGTGCCAGCCGAAAGGATAGCACAGATACGCAGTATTTT,CASRKDSTDTQYF
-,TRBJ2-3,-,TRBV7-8,TGTGCCAGCAGCCCTCTTCTTGCAGATACGCAGTATTTT,CASSPLLADTQYF
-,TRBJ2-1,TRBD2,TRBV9,TGTGCCAGCAGCGTACTAGCGGAGAACAATGAGCAGTTCTTC,CASSVLAENNEQFF
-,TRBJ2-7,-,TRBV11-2,TGTGCCAGCAGCTTCCGTCAGGGTAGCCACGAGCAGTACTTC,CASSFRQGSHEQYF
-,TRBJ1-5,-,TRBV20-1,TGCAGTGCAGCCTGGGATACATCAGATACGCAGCATTTT,CSAAWDTSDTQHF
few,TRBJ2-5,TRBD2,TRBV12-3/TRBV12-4,TGTGCCAGCAGTTTGAGTGATAGCGGGGAAGAGACCCAGTACTTC,CASSLSDSGEETQYF
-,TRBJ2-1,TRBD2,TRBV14,TGTGCCAGCTGCCAATTGTGGGCGGGAGGGAACAATGAGCAGTTCTTC,CASCQLWAGGNNEQFF
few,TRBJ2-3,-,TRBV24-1,TGTGCCACCAGTGAGCCGGGACGGACTAGCACAGATACGCAGTATTTT,CATSEPGRTSTDTQYF
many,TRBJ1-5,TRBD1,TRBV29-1,TGCAGCGTCCGACAGGGGGGTAGCAATCAGCCCCAGCATTTT,CSVRQGGSNQPQHF
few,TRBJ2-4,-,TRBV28,TGTGCCAGCAGTCCGACCGGACACTCCGTGTTCTACTTC,CASSPTGHSVFYF
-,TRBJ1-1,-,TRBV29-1,TGCAGCGTTGGAGGGGGAGGGAACACTGAAGCTTTCTTT,CSVGGGGNTEAFF
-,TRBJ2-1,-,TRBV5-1,TGCGCCAGCAGACGGGACAACCTATACAATGAGCAGTTCTTC,CASRRDNLYNEQFF
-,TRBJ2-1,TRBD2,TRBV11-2,TGTGCCAGCAGTTCGGGACTAGTCAATGAGCAGTTCTTC,CASSSGLVNEQFF
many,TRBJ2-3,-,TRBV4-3,TGCGCCAGCAGCCAAGAGAGCGGGAGCACAGATACGCAGTATTTT,CASSQESGSTDTQYF
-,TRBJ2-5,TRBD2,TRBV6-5,TGTGCCAGCAGTTACTTGGGGGCTAGCGGGGGGTACCAAGAGACCCAGTACTTC,CASSYLGASGGYQETQYF
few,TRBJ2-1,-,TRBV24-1,TGTGCCACCAGTGATTCTTGGGGGGCCTACAATGAGCAGTTCTTC,CATSDSWGAYNEQFF
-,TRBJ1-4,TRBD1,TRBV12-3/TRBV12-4,TGTGCCAGCAGTCTGGGACAGTTAAAACTGTTTTTT,CASSLGQLKLFF
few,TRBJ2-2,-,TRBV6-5,TGTGCCAGCAACCGGGTCCCCACCGGGGAGCTGTTTTTT,CASNRVPTGELFF
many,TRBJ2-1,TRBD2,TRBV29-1,TGCAGCGCCTCGAGCGGGGGGGCTTACAATGAGCAGTTCTTC,CSASSGGAYNEQFF
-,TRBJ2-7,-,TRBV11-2,TGTGCCAGCAGCTTAGAAAGGGGACGGTTATACGAGCAGTACTTC,CASSLERGRLYEQYF